This T cell receptor beta chain was sequenced in a study of cytomegalovirus exposure and HLA in healthy donors. Overall study: In an earlier analysis, 117 million unique TCR beta sequences were found from some 180 million T cells. General study findings and limits: Rare TCR sequences dominated, though some public TCRs recurred in many donors.

PCR amplification relied on 60 Vbeta primers (plus 13 Jbeta primers). As handled by the study authors: Around 10 million of the roughly 80 million unique TCR beta chains counted in a later analysis were shared. Measured with immunoSEQ multiplex PCR; TCRdb has only the in-frame clones, and not every one. V, J and clone size are those of that table, while D and trimming were read from the DNA. The table has 90,000 to 120,000 clones, 73% seen once; the top ten hold roughly 8%. This clone was recorded a few times. The antigen remains unidentified. CDR3 length: 15 residues. Trimming removed 1 base from V and 3 bases from J; junction bases left unmatched: 5. The germline V gene has CDR1 LNHNV and CDR2 YYDKDF (reference sequence).

Specimen: PBMCs. The sequence came from a man under 40 in good health and CMV-seronegative. The V and J genes are TRBV15 and TRBJ1-2, with 7 bases that match TRBD1. CDR3 DNA sequence: TGTGCCACCAGCAGAGGCCGGGACAGCTACTATGGCTACACCTTC. Protein: CATSRGRDSYYGYTF.